These 2 T cell receptor beta chains were all obtained from the same sample, sequenced in a study of cytomegalovirus exposure and HLA in healthy donors. The PCR ran on 60 Vbeta and 13 Jbeta primers. Sequenced by immunoSEQ multiplex PCR; TCRdb stores in-frame clones only, minus some. The table includes under 150,000 clones, around four fifths detected once. The source material was PBMCs. Receptors originate from a boy aged 2 to 9 in good health and CMV-seronegative.

The V call is TRBV27, the J call TRBJ1-6, with D perhaps TRBD1 (5 bases). This CDR3 is built from 13 residues. Germline lookup yields CDR1 MNHEY and CDR2 SMNVEV (reference sequence). V dropped 7 bases and J dropped 11 bases, with 15 bases sitting between them. The chain's CDR3 is CASKEGTRPPLHF. The CDR3 DNA is TGTGCCAGCAAGGAGGGGACGAGGCCACCCCTCCACTTT.

The chain carries TRBV2 and TRBJ2-7; D not certain. V was clipped by 0 bases and J by 3 bases, with 9 bases between them. In germline, CDR1 is SNHLY, CDR2 FYNNEI. There are 14 residues in the CDR3. The CDR3 protein is CASSEALRGYEQYF. In DNA form, the CDR3 reads TGTGCCAGCAGTGAAGCGCTTCGAGGCTACGAGCAGTACTTC.